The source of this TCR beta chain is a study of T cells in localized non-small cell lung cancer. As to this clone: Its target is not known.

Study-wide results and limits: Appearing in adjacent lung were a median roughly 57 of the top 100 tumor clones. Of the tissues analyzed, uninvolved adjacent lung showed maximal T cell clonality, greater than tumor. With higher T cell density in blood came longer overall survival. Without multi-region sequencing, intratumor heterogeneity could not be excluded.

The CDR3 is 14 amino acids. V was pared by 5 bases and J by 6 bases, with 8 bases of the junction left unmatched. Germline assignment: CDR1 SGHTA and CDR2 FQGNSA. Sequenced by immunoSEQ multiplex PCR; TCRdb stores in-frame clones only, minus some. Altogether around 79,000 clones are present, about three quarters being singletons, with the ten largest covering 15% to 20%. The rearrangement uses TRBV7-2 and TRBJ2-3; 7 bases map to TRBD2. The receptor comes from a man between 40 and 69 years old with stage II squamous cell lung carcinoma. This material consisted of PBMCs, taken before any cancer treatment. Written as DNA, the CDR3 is TGTGCCAGCAGCCCCCTGGATAGCGGGGATACGCAGTATTTT. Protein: CASSPLDSGDTQYF.